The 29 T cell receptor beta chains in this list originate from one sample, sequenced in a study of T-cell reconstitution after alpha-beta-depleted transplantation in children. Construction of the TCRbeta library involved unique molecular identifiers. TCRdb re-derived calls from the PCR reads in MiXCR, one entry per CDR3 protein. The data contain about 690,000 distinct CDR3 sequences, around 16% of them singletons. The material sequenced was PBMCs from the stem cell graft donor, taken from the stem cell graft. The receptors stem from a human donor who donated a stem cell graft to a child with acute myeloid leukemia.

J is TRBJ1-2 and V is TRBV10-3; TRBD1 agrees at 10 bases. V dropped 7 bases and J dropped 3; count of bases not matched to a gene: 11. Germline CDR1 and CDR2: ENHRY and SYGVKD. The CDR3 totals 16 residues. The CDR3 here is CAIMIGTGDDDYGYTF. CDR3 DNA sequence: TGTGCCATCATGATAGGGACAGGGGACGATGACTATGGCTACACCTTC.

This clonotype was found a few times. CDR3: CASSPFLYIGVKLFF. DNA of the CDR3: TGTGCCAGCAGCCCCTTCCTTTACATTGGTGTAAAACTGTTTTTT. V is TRBV12-3 or TRBV12-4 and J is TRBJ1-4; no firm D call. V lost 6 bases and J 10 bases, leaving 21 bases between the germline ends. The CDR3 is 15 residues long.

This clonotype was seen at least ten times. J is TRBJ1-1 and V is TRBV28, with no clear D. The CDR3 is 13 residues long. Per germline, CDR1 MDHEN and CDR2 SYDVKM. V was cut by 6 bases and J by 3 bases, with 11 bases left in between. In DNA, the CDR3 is TGTGCCAGCAGACCACCCGTGGACACTGAAGCTTTCTTT. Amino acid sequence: CASRPPVDTEAFF.

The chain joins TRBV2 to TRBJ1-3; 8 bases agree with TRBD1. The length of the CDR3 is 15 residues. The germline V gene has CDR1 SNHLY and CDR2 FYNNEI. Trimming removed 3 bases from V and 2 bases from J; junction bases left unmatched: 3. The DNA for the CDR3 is TGTGCCAGCAGTGAGGACAGGGCTACTGGAAACACCATATATTTT. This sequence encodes CASSEDRATGNTIYF.

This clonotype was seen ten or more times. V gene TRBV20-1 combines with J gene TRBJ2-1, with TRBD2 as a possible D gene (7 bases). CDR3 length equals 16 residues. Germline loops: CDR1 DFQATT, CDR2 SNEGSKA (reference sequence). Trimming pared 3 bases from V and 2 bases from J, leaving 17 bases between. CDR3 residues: CSARTGEGVTYNEQFF. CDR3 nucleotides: TGCAGTGCTAGGACCGGGGAGGGGGTAACCTACAATGAGCAGTTCTTC.

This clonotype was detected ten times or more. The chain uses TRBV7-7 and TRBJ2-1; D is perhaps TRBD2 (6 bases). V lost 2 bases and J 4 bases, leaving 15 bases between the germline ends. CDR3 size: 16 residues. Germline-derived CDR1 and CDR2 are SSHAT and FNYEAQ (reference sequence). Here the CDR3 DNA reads TGTGCCAGCAGCTTACTTCAGGGTGGGGGGTACAATGAGCAGTTCTTC. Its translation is CASSLLQGGGYNEQFF. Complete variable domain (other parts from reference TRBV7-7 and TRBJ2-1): GAGVSQSPRYKVTKRGQDVTLRCDPISSHATLYWYQQALGQGPEFLTYFNYEAQPDKSGLPSDRFSAERPEGSISTLTIQRTEQRDSAMYRCASSLLQGGGYNEQFFGPGTRLTVL.

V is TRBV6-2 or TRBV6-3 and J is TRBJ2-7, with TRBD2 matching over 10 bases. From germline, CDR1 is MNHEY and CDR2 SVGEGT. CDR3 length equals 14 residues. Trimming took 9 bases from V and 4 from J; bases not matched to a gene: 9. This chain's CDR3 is CARSPSGGLYEQYF. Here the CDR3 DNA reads TGTGCCAGGAGTCCTAGCGGGGGTTTGTACGAGCAGTACTTC.

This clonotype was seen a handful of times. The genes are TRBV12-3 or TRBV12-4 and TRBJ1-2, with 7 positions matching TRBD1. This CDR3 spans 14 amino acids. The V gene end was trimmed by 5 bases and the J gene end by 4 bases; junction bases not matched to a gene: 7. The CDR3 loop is CASSNRDRGYGYTF. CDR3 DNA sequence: TGTGCCAGCAGTAACCGGGACAGAGGCTATGGCTACACCTTC.

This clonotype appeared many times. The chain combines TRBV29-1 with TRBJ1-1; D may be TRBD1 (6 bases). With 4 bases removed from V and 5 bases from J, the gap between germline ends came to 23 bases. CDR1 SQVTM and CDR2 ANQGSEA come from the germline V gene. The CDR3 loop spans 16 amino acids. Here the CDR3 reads CSVAGLGSGERTEAFF. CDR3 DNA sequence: TGCAGCGTTGCCGGATTAGGGTCAGGGGAACGAACTGAAGCTTTCTTT.

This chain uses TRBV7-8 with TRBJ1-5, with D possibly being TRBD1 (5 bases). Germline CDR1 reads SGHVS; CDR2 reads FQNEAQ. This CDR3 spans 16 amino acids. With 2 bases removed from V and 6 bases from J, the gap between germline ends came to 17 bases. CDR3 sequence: CASSLRFREKGQPQHF. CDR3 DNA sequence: TGTGCCAGCAGCTTACGTTTCAGGGAGAAAGGTCAGCCCCAGCATTTT.

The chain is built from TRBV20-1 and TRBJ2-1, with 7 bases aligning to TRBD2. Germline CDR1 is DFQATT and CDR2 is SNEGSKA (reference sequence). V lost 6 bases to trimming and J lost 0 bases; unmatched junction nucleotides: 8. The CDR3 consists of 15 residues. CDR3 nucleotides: TGCAGTGCCCCGAATCGCGGGGGCTCCTACAATGAGCAGTTCTTC. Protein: CSAPNRGGSYNEQFF.

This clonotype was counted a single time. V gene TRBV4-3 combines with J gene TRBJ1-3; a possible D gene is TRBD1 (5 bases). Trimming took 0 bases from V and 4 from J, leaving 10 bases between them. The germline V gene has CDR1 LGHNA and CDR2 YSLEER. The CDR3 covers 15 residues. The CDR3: CASSQESGSGNTIYF. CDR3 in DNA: TGCGCCAGCAGCCAAGAGTCAGGGTCGGGAAACACCATATATTTT.

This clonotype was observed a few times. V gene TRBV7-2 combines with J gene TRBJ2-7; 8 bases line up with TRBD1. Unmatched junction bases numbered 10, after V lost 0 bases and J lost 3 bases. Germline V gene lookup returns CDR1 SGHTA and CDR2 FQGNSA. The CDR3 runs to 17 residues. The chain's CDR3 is CASSLALGQGARYEQYF. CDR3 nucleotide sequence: TGTGCCAGCAGCTTAGCGCTTGGGCAGGGGGCGCGCTACGAGCAGTACTTC. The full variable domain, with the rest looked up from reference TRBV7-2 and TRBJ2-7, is GAGVSQSPSNKVTEKGKDVELRCDPISGHTALYWYRQSLGQGLEFLIYFQGNSAPDKSGLPSDRFSAERTGGSVSTLTIQRTQQEDSAVYLCASSLALGQGARYEQYFGPGTRLTVT.

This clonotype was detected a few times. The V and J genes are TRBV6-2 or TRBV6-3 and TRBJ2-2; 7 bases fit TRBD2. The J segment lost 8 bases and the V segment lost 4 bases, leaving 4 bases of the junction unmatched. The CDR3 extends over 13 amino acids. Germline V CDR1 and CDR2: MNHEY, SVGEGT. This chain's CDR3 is CASSSLAVGELFF. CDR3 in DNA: TGTGCCAGCAGTTCTCTAGCGGTTGGGGAGCTGTTTTTT.

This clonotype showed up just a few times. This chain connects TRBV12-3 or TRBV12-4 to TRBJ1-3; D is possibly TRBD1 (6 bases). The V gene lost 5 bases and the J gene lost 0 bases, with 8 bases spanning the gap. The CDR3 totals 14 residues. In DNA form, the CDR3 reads TGTGCCAGCAGTCAGACAGGCTCTGGAAACACCATATATTTT. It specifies CASSQTGSGNTIYF.

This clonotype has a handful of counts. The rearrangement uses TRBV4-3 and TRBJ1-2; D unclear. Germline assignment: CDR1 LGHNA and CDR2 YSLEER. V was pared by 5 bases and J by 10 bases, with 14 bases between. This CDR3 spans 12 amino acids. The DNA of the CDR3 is TGCGCCAGCAGCTCCAGGACGGGAAACTACACCTTC. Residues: CASSSRTGNYTF.

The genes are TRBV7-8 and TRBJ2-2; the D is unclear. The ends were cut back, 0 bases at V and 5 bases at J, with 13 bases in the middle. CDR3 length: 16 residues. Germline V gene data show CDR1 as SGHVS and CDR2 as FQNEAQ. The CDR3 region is CASSLASGASTGELFF. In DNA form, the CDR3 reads TGTGCCAGCAGCTTAGCGAGTGGCGCCTCAACCGGGGAGCTGTTTTTT.

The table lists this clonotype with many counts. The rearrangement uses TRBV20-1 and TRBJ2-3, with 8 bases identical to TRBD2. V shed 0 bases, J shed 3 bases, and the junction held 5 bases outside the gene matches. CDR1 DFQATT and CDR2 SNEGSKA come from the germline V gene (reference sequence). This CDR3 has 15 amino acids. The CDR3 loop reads CSARDTGGPTDTQYF. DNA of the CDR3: TGCAGTGCTAGAGACACGGGGGGGCCGACAGATACGCAGTATTTT.

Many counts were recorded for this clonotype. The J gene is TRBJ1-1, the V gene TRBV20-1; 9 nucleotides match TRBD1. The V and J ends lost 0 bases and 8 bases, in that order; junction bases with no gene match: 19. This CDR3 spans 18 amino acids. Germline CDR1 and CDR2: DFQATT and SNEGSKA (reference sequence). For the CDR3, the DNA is TGCAGTGCTAGAGACCGAACGTTAGACAGGGGGAGGGGAAGGGAAGCTTTCTTT. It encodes CSARDRTLDRGRGREAFF.

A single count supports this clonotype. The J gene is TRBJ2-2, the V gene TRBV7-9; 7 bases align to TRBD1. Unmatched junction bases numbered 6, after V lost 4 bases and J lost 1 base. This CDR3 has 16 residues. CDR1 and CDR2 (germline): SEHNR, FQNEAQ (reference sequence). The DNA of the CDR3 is TGTGCCAGCAGCTCAGGGGGATCCCGGAACACCGGGGAGCTGTTTTTT. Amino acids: CASSSGGSRNTGELFF. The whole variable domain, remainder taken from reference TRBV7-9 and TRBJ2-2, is DTGVSQNPRHKITKRGQNVTFRCDPISEHNRLYWYRQTLGQGPEFLTYFQNEAQLEKSRLLSDRFSAERPKGSFSTLEIQRTEQGDSAMYLCASSSGGSRNTGELFFGEGSRLTVL.

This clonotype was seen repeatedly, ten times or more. The DNA for the CDR3 is TGTGCCAGCAGTTACTCGCCGAGGGAATCACCCCTCCACTTT. Its protein is CASSYSPRESPLHF. The chain joins TRBV6-5 to TRBJ1-6; no firm D call. CDR1 MNHEY and CDR2 SVGAGI come from the germline V gene. V lost 0 bases, J lost 10 bases, and 10 bases lay in between. CDR3 length: 14 residues.

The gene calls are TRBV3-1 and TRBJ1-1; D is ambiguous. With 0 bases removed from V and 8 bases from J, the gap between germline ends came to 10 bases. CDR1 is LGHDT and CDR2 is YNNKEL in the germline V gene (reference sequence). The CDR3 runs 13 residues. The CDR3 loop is CASSQDWEREAFF. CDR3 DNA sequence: TGTGCCAGCAGCCAAGATTGGGAGAGGGAAGCTTTCTTT.

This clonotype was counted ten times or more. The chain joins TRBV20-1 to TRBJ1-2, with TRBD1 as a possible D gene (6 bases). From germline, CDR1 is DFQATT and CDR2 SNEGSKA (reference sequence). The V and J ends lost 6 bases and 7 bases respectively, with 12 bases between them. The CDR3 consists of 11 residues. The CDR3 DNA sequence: TGCAGTGCGCACAGGGTTTCTGGCTACACCTTC. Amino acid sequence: CSAHRVSGYTF.

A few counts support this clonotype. CDR3 protein: CAWSIRSNQPQHF. The CDR3 DNA reads TGTGCCTGGAGTATCCGCAGCAATCAGCCCCAGCATTTT. The chain is built from TRBV30 and TRBJ1-5; no definite D call. The CDR3 runs to 13 residues. V was pared by 2 bases and J by 1 base, with 6 bases between. In germline, CDR1 is GTSNPN, CDR2 SVGIG (reference sequence). Full variable domain (remainder filled in from reference TRBV30 and TRBJ1-5): SQTIHQWPATLVQPVGSPLSLECTVEGTSNPNLYWYRQAAGRGLQLLFYSVGIGQISSEVPQNLSASRPQDRQFILSSKKLLLSDSGFYLCAWSIRSNQPQHFGDGTRLSIL.

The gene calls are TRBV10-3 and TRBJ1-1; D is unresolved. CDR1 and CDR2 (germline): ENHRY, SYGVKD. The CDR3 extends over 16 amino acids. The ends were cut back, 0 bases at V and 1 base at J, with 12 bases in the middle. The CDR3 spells CAISESFSRGNTEAFF. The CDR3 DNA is TGTGCCATCAGTGAGTCGTTTAGTCGGGGGAACACTGAAGCTTTCTTT.

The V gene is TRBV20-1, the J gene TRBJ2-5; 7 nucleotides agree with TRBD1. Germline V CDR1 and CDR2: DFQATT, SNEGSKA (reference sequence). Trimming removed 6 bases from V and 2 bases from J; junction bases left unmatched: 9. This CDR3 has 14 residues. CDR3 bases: TGCAGTGCCTTACCCCAGACAGGGCAAGAGACCCAGTACTTC. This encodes CSALPQTGQETQYF.

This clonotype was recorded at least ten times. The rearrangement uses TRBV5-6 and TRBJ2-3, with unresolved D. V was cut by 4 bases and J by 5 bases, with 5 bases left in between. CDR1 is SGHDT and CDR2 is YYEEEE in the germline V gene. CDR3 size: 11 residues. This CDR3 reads CASSARDTQYF. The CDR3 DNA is TGTGCCAGCAGCGCCCGAGATACGCAGTATTTT.

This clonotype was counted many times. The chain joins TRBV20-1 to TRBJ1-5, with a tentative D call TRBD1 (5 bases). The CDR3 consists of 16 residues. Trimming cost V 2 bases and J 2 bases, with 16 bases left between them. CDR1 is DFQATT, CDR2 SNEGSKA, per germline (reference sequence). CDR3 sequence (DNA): TGCAGTGCTAGACGACCCACGGGGCAGCGCAATCAGCCCCAGCATTTT. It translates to CSARRPTGQRNQPQHF.

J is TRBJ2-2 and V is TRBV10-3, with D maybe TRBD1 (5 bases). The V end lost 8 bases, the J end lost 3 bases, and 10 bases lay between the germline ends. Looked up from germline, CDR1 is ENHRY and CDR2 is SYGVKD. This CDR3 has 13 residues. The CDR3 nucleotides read TGTGCCATCGGCGACAGCCACACCGGGGAGCTGTTTTTT. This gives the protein CAIGDSHTGELFF.